These T cell receptor beta chains were read from a single sample in a study of OX40 agonist ivuxolimab in advanced cancers. Clones were read by immunoSEQ multiplex PCR, and TCRdb kept only the in-frame ones, dropping some. Of about 150,000 clones in the sample, 94% were seen once. The material sequenced was CD4+ or CD8+ T cells sorted from blood, taken in a trial of the OX40 agonist ivuxolimab. The receptors shown here come from an adult with an advanced solid tumor such as melanoma, head and neck, liver or kidney cancer. Both conserved end residues are part of each CDR3. The D gene is left open where the match is weak. Clone size, where shown, is once, few, many, or a class for clones that have expanded.

j_gene | v_gene | len | d_gene | abundance | CDR3nt | CDR3aa
TRBJ1-6 | TRBV9 | 14 | TRBD1 | few | TGTGCCAGCAGCTTACGACAGGGGGATTCACCCCTCCACTTT | CASSLRQGDSPLHF
TRBJ1-2 | TRBV19 | 14 | - | - | TGTGCCAGTATAAAAGCCGGGACTTCTGAGGGCTACACCTTC | CASIKAGTSEGYTF
TRBJ1-2 | TRBV6-1 | 15 | TRBD1 | once | TGTGCCAGCAGTGAATTTCAGGGGGCTAACTATGGCTACACCTTC | CASSEFQGANYGYTF
TRBJ1-2 | TRBV6-5 | 15 | - | - | TGTGCCAGCAGTTACTCGCCAGGGGCTAACTATGGCTACACCTTC | CASSYSPGANYGYTF
TRBJ1-1 | TRBV4-3 | 19 | - | - | TGCGCCAGCAGCCAAGATTTGCCAAGTCTACGGTTCGGGGACACTGAAGCTTTCTTT | CASSQDLPSLRFGDTEAFF
TRBJ2-5 | TRBV7-2 | 12 | - | - | TGTGCCAGCAGCTTCCCGGGTGGGCCCCAGTACTTC | CASSFPGGPQYF
TRBJ2-6 | TRBV5-1 | 16 | - | - | TGCGCCAGCAGCTTGGGGCATAACTCTGGGGCCAACGTCCTGACTTTC | CASSLGHNSGANVLTF
TRBJ1-1 | TRBV10-1 | 14 | - | - | TGCGCCAGCAGTGAGTCACTGGGTCGCACTGAAGCTTTCTTT | CASSESLGRTEAFF
TRBJ2-5 | TRBV5-5 | 14 | - | - | TGTGCCAGCAGCTTAGGGGACTCTGGTGGGACCCAGTACTTC | CASSLGDSGGTQYF
TRBJ2-7 | TRBV6-5 | 15 | TRBD2 | - | TGTGCCAGCACCGCCCGGGCTAGCGGGGGCTACGAGCAGTACTTC | CASTARASGGYEQYF
TRBJ2-6 | TRBV7-3 | 17 | - | - | TGTGCCAGCAGCTTAACCCGGGACCTCTCTGGGGCCAACGTCCTGACTTTC | CASSLTRDLSGANVLTF
TRBJ1-6 | TRBV2 | 15 | TRBD1 | - | TGTGCCAGCAGCCCCCAGGACAGGGTGGCATCACCCCTCCACTTT | CASSPQDRVASPLHF
TRBJ2-3 | TRBV11-2 | 16 | TRBD2 | - | TGTGCCAGCAGCTTAGGTGCTAGCGGGGGGAGAGATACGCAGTATTTT | CASSLGASGGRDTQYF
TRBJ1-5 | TRBV6-4 | 13 | - | - | TGTGCCAGCTCCCAAGACCCCAATCAGCCCCAGCATTTT | CASSQDPNQPQHF
TRBJ2-1 | TRBV4-2 | 17 | TRBD2 | - | TGTGCCAGCAGCCAAAAGGTGACTAGCGGGACTCGGTATGAGCAGTTCTTC | CASSQKVTSGTRYEQFF
TRBJ1-2 | TRBV2 | 15 | - | once | TGTGCCAGCAGTGGGGCCAGGGTCGGGGACTATGGCTACACCTTC | CASSGARVGDYGYTF
TRBJ2-1 | TRBV5-4 | 17 | TRBD1 | - | TGTGCCAGCAGCGGCACGGGACAGGGCGGGCCCTACAATGAGCAGTTCTTC | CASSGTGQGGPYNEQFF
TRBJ1-3 | TRBV19 | 13 | - | - | TGTGCCAGTAGTATCGAGGGTGGAAACACCATATATTTT | CASSIEGGNTIYF
TRBJ2-1 | TRBV30 | 15 | TRBD2 | - | TGTGCCTGGAGTGAGGGACTAGCGGGAGTAGATGAGCAGTTCTTC | CAWSEGLAGVDEQFF
TRBJ1-1 | TRBV5-1 | 16 | - | - | TGCGCCAGCAGCTTGGCGGCAGGTTCCGGGGGCACTGAAGCTTTCTTT | CASSLAAGSGGTEAFF
TRBJ2-3 | TRBV19 | 15 | - | - | TGTGCCAGTAGATCAAGGCCCCATGGCACAGATACGCAGTATTTT | CASRSRPHGTDTQYF
TRBJ2-5 | TRBV19 | 15 | - | - | TGTGCCAGTAGTATTCTCTCGAGGGGCCAAGAGACCCAGTACTTC | CASSILSRGQETQYF
TRBJ1-3 | TRBV4-3 | 14 | - | - | TGCGCCAGCAGCCAAGGTGCCAGCGGAAACACCATATATTTT | CASSQGASGNTIYF
TRBJ1-5 | TRBV30 | 14 | - | - | TGTGCCTGGAGTGTCTGGGGACCCAACACGCCCCAGCATTTT | CAWSVWGPNTPQHF
TRBJ1-2 | TRBV5-6 | 17 | - | - | TGTGCCAGCAGCCCGGAGGGACTGACCATCCATTACTTGGGCTACACCTTC | CASSPEGLTIHYLGYTF
TRBJ2-5 | TRBV7-2 | 17 | - | - | TGTGCCAGCACCCCAACCCTAGCCTGGACGGAAGTAGAGACCCAGTACTTC | CASTPTLAWTEVETQYF
TRBJ2-3 | TRBV7-2 | 16 | - | - | TGTGCCAGCAGCTTGAGTGCGGGTTTAGGTACAGATACGCAGTATTTT | CASSLSAGLGTDTQYF
TRBJ1-1 | TRBV30 | 11 | - | - | TGTGCCTGGATGGGACGGGGAGAAGCTTTCTTT | CAWMGRGEAFF
TRBJ1-4 | TRBV19 | 15 | TRBD1 | - | TGTGCCAGTAGTCCGAGACAGGGGGTAGCTGAAAAACTGTTTTTT | CASSPRQGVAEKLFF
TRBJ2-7 | TRBV5-4 | 14 | - | - | TGTGCCAGCAGCCCCGGGACGCGACCCTACGAGCAGTACTTC | CASSPGTRPYEQYF
TRBJ1-1 | TRBV6-5 | 15 | - | - | TGTGCCAGCAGTTACTCGCAAGGGTTGGCCACTGAAGCTTTCTTT | CASSYSQGLATEAFF
TRBJ2-1 | TRBV19 | 14 | - | - | TGTGCCAGTAGTTCCAGCGGATCCTACAATGAGCAGTTCTTC | CASSSSGSYNEQFF
TRBJ1-4 | TRBV6-5 | 15 | - | - | TGTGCCAGCAGATGGACAGCCGGATATAATGAAAAACTGTTTTTT | CASRWTAGYNEKLFF
TRBJ2-5 | TRBV7-2 | 16 | - | - | TGTGCCAGCAGCCCCCGATTACGGGGGCCCCAAGAGACCCAGTACTTC | CASSPRLRGPQETQYF
TRBJ1-2 | TRBV4-3 | 15 | - | - | TGCGCCAGCAGCCAAGACCCCACGGTTGGAGTGCGAGGCACCTTC | CASSQDPTVGVRGTF
TRBJ1-2 | TRBV7-3 | 13 | TRBD1 | - | TGTGCCAGCAGCAGACGGGACAGGGCCGGCTACACCTTC | CASSRRDRAGYTF
TRBJ2-3 | TRBV7-2 | 15 | - | - | TGTGCCAGCAGGTCGGGACACCGTGGCACGGATACGCAGTATTTT | CASRSGHRGTDTQYF
TRBJ2-1 | TRBV4-1 | 17 | TRBD2 | - | TGCGCCAGCAGCCAAGTAAGGGGGACTAGTAGGACAAATGAGCAGTTCTTC | CASSQVRGTSRTNEQFF
TRBJ1-2 | TRBV4-1 | 16 | - | few | TGCGCCAGCAGCCAAGGGAAGGGGGGGCGCAGAAATGGCTACACCTTC | CASSQGKGGRRNGYTF